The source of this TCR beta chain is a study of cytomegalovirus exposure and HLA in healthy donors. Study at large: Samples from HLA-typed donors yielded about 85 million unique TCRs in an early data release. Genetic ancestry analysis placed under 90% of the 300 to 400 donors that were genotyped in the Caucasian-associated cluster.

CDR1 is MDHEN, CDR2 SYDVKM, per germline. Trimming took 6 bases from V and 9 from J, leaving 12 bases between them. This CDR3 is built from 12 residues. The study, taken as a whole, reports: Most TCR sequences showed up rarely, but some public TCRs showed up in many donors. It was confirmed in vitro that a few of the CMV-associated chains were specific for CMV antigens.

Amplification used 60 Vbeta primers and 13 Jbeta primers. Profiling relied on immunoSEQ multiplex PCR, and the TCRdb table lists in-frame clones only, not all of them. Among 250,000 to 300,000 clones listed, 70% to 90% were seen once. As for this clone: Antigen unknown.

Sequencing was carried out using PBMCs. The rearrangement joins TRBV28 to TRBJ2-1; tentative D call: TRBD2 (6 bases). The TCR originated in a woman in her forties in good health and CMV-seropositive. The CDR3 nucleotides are TGTGCCAGCAGAACTCGGGAGATTGAGCAGTTCTTC. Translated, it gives CASRTREIEQFF.